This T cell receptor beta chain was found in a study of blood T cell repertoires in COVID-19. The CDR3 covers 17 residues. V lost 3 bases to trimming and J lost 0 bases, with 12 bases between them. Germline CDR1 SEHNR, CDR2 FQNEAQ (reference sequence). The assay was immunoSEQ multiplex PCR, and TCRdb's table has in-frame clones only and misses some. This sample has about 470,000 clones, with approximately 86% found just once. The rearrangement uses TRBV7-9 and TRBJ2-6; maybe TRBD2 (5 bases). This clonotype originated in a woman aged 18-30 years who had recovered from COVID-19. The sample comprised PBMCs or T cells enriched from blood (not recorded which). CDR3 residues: CASSFSKGSSGANVLTF. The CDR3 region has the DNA TGTGCCAGCAGCTTCAGTAAAGGGAGCTCTGGGGCCAACGTCCTGACTTTC.